The next 3 T cell receptor beta chains were all read from a single sample in a study of shared clonotypes between healthy human individuals. TCRdb's table, derived via immunoSEQ multiplex PCR, lists solely in-frame clones and lacks some. The sample contains about 1,500,000 clones, around 97% of which appear only once. The sample comprised naive CD4+ T cells sorted from blood. Noted subset: CD45RA+ positively selected. The receptor set was obtained from a man in his thirties or forties in good health.

The J gene is TRBJ1-3, the V gene TRBV29-1, with no clear D. The germline V gene encodes CDR1 SQVTM and CDR2 ANQGSEA. This CDR3 is built from 13 residues. Trimming pared 3 bases from V and 0 bases from J, leaving 6 bases between. The DNA for the CDR3 is TGCAGCGTTGATGACGGCTCTGGAAACACCATATATTTT. Protein sequence: CSVDDGSGNTIYF.

V is TRBV29-1 and J is TRBJ2-7; 10 bases agree with TRBD2. Germline V gene data show CDR1 as SQVTM and CDR2 as ANQGSEA. This CDR3 comprises 15 residues. The trim removed 6 bases at V and 7 bases at J, leaving 15 bases unmatched. The CDR3 protein is CSVSPSSGSTGEQYF. Here the CDR3 DNA reads TGCAGCGTGTCCCCGTCTAGCGGGAGCACGGGGGAGCAGTACTTC.

This chain joins TRBV30 and TRBJ2-1; perhaps TRBD2 as D (6 bases). The germline CDR1 and CDR2 sequences are GTSNPN and SVGIG (reference sequence). CDR3 length: 15 residues. V was shortened by 4 bases and J by 0 bases, with 13 bases between the two germline ends. CDR3: CAWTLSGPSYNEQFF. CDR3 coding DNA: TGTGCCTGGACCCTTAGCGGACCCTCCTACAATGAGCAGTTCTTC.